The 21 T cell receptor beta chains in this list originate from one sample, sequenced in a study of PD-1 blockade in classical Hodgkin lymphoma. Profiled with immunoSEQ multiplex PCR; TCRdb holds only in-frame clones, not every one. The data hold around 45,000 clones, with approximately 70% observed a single time. Brentuximab vedotin exposure varied among the patients, all of whom had relapsed after autologous stem cell transplantation. The input for sequencing was peripheral blood mononuclear cells (PBMCs), taken before the second cycle of nivolumab. These TCRs come from a human donor with classical Hodgkin lymphoma.

V gene TRBV7-6 combines with J gene TRBJ1-3; TRBD1 matches at 8 bases. The CDR3 runs to 14 residues. J was trimmed by 4 bases and V by 3 bases; bases with no gene match: 2. Per germline, CDR1 SGHVS and CDR2 FNYEAQ. In DNA, the CDR3 is TGTGCCAGCAGCTTTAGGACAGGGGGAAACACCATATATTTT. Translated: CASSFRTGGNTIYF.

This chain connects TRBV6-1 to TRBJ2-1; D call uncertain. V was pared by 1 base and J by 8 bases, with 15 bases between. The CDR3 covers 15 residues. Germline lookup yields CDR1 MNHNS and CDR2 SASEGT. The CDR3 sequence: CASSEGPRLAYEQFF. The CDR3 DNA sequence: TGTGCCAGCAGTGAAGGCCCCCGGCTCGCGTATGAGCAGTTCTTC.

The V call is TRBV5-1, the J call TRBJ1-2; 9 bases agree with TRBD1. V shed 4 bases and J 8 bases; nucleotides not matched to a gene: 6. The CDR3 extends over 13 amino acids. CDR1 is SGHRS, CDR2 YFSETQ, per germline. This CDR3 reads CASSPWTGEGYTF. CDR3 nucleotides: TGCGCCAGCAGCCCATGGACAGGGGAAGGCTACACCTTC. Variable domain in full (rest from reference TRBV5-1 and TRBJ1-2): KAGVTQTPRYLIKTRGQQVTLSCSPISGHRSVSWYQQTPGQGLQFLFEYFSETQRNKGNFPGRFSGRQFSNSRSEMNVSTLELGDSALYLCASSPWTGEGYTFGSGTRLTVV.

By its share, this clone is medium-sized. This chain links TRBV10-3 with TRBJ1-5; 8 bases align to TRBD1. V was pared by 10 bases and J by 7 bases, with 12 bases of the junction left unmatched. The CDR3 sequence is 14 residues long. Germline CDR1 is ENHRY and CDR2 is SYGVKD. The CDR3 nucleotides are TGTGCCACCCATCGAGGACAGGGACAACAGCCCCAGCATTTT. It encodes CATHRGQGQQPQHF.

V and J are TRBV6-5 and TRBJ2-3, with TRBD1 identical over 7 bases. The ends lost 0 bases at V and 10 bases at J; junction bases unmatched: 1. CDR1 MNHEY and CDR2 SVGAGI come from the germline V gene. The CDR3 has 12 amino acids. CDR3 in amino acids: CASSYSTGAQYF. DNA of the CDR3: TGTGCCAGCAGTTACTCAACAGGGGCGCAGTATTTT.

This clone has just a few counts. The gene calls are TRBV4-1 and TRBJ2-3; perhaps TRBD1 as D (6 bases). The germline V and J ends were trimmed by 0 bases and 2 bases, with 9 bases remaining between them. This CDR3 has 15 residues. The germline V gene has CDR1 MGHRA and CDR2 YSYEKL. CDR3 sequence (DNA): TGCGCCAGCAGCCAAGACCAGGGGTACACAGATACGCAGTATTTT. Translating gives CASSQDQGYTDTQYF.

The V call is TRBV19, the J call TRBJ1-6, with a weak D call TRBD1 (5 bases). The CDR3 has 14 amino acids. In germline, CDR1 is LNHDA, CDR2 SQIVND (reference sequence). Trimming left V 5 bases short and J 6 bases short, with 11 bases between. DNA of the CDR3: TGTGCCAGTAGTCTCCGGGACGGTAATTCACCCCTCCACTTT. Its translation is CASSLRDGNSPLHF.

The chain uses TRBV11-1 and TRBJ1-3, with D unresolved. This CDR3 is built from 13 residues. Trimming stripped 4 bases from V and 3 bases from J, with 7 bases between. Germline loops: CDR1 SGHAT, CDR2 FQDESV (reference sequence). The CDR3 DNA reads TGTGCCAGCAGCTATGGACGTGGAAACACCATATATTTT. Its protein product is CASSYGRGNTIYF.

This clone was seen a few times. The chain has TRBV7-9 and TRBJ1-1, with TRBD1 as a possible D gene (5 bases). The V gene's germline CDR1 is SEHNR and CDR2 FQNEAQ (reference sequence). This CDR3 contains 16 residues. Trimming removed 4 bases from V and 1 base from J, with 16 bases in between. This CDR3 is CASSSIPDGGNTEAFF. Written as DNA, the CDR3 is TGTGCCAGCAGCTCCATACCGGACGGGGGGAACACTGAAGCTTTCTTT.

The V gene is TRBV4-1, the J gene TRBJ1-1; D is unclear. Trimming stripped 1 base from V and 4 bases from J, with 13 bases between. Germline V CDR1 and CDR2: MGHRA, YSYEKL. This CDR3 comprises 15 residues. CDR3 DNA sequence: TGCGCCAGCAGCCAAGGGTGGGGTGGTGGCACTGAAGCTTTCTTT. Encoded protein: CASSQGWGGGTEAFF.

The chain joins TRBV6-4 to TRBJ1-4; the match to TRBD1 covers 7 bases. The CDR3 is 18 residues long. Germline assignment: CDR1 MRHNA and CDR2 SNTAGT. V shed 5 bases and J 5 bases; nucleotides not matched to a gene: 17. CDR3 loop: CASSLTGAQGSLNEKLFF. Here the CDR3 DNA reads TGTGCCAGCAGTCTTACAGGGGCCCAGGGTTCTTTAAATGAAAAACTGTTTTTT.

V gene TRBV10-3 combines with J gene TRBJ2-5; no definite D call. The CDR3 extends over 16 amino acids. The germline V and J ends were trimmed by 2 bases and 0 bases, with 13 bases remaining between them. Germline loops: CDR1 ENHRY, CDR2 SYGVKD. CDR3 amino acids: CAISEGRHLYQETQYF. The CDR3 region has the DNA TGTGCCATCAGTGAGGGCAGACACCTGTACCAAGAGACCCAGTACTTC.

The chain links TRBV6-5 to TRBJ1-1, with D uncertain. The CDR3 is 14 residues long. CDR1 and CDR2 from the germline V gene are MNHEY and SVGAGI. V lost 5 bases and J lost 0, with 10 bases in between. The CDR3 region is CASSKEGMNTEAFF. The CDR3 DNA sequence: TGTGCCAGCAGTAAAGAGGGAATGAACACTGAAGCTTTCTTT.

The genes are TRBV6-6 and TRBJ2-5; D call uncertain. The J call is uncertain, as TRBJ2-7 better fits the DNA end. The germline V gene has CDR1 MNHNY and CDR2 SVGAGI (reference sequence). The CDR3 runs to 14 residues. As DNA, the CDR3 is TGTGCCAGCACCCACTCCTCAGGCCGGGTCGAGCAGTACTTC. Amino acids: CASTHSSGRVEQYF.

The chain uses TRBV6-1 and TRBJ2-5, with 7 bases lining up with TRBD2. J gave up 3 bases and V 0 bases, and 1 base lay outside the gene matches. The CDR3 sequence is 14 residues long. Per the germline V gene, CDR1 is MNHNS and CDR2 is SASEGT. The CDR3 coding sequence is TGTGCCAGCAGTGAAGCGGGGGGGGAAGAGACCCAGTACTTC. This encodes CASSEAGGEETQYF.

The CDR3: CASTSLYNSPLHF. CDR3 sequence (DNA): TGTGCCAGCACCTCTCTTTATAATTCACCCCTCCACTTT. The rearrangement links TRBV11-2 to TRBJ1-6; D remains unclear. Germline CDR1 reads SGHAT; CDR2 reads FQNNGV. V was shortened by 7 bases and J by 4 bases, with 8 bases between the two germline ends. The CDR3 has 13 residues.

With regard to this clone: One end of the junction does not line up with germline, which may come from a read error. The sample has other DNA sequences that encode this CDR3 too. The chain recombines TRBV7-9 with TRBJ2-3, with D perhaps matching TRBD2 (5 bases). Germline loops: CDR1 SEHNR, CDR2 FQNEAQ (reference sequence). The CDR3 consists of 15 residues. CDR3 sequence (DNA): TGTGCCAGCAGCCTAATGGAGGTGAACACAGATACACAGTATTTT. It codes for CASSLMEVNTDTQYF. Drawing the rest from reference TRBV7-9 and TRBJ2-3, the complete variable domain is DTGVSQNPRHKITKRGQNVTFRCDPISEHNRLYWYRQTLGQGPEFLTYFQNEAQLEKSRLLSDRFSAERPKGSFSTLEIQRTEQGDSAMYLCASSLMEVNTDTQYFGPGTRLTVL.

The chain has TRBV11-2 and TRBJ2-1; D call uncertain. This CDR3 is built from 13 residues. Trimming removed 1 base from V and 15 bases from J, with 16 bases in between. Germline CDR1 SGHAT, CDR2 FQNNGV. DNA for the CDR3: TGTGCCAGCAGCTTAGTTGTAGGAGTGGTAATGTTCTTC. Translated, it gives CASSLVVGVVMFF.

This chain connects TRBV27 to TRBJ2-5; D is ambiguous. The CDR3 is 12 amino acids. V shed 1 base and J shed 12 bases, with 12 bases lying between them. Germline loops: CDR1 MNHEY, CDR2 SMNVEV (reference sequence). CDR3 in amino acids: CASSLLGAEKYF. The CDR3 coding sequence is TGTGCCAGCAGTTTATTGGGTGCAGAGAAGTACTTC.

A single count supports this clone. J is TRBJ1-2 and V is TRBV5-1; D unclear. V lost 5 bases, J lost 4 bases, and 15 bases lay in between. The CDR3 spans 14 residues. Germline CDR1 and CDR2: SGHRS and YFSETQ. CDR3: CASSREQSTYGYTF. CDR3 nucleotide sequence: TGCGCCAGCAGTCGGGAGCAAAGCACCTATGGCTACACCTTC.

This clone was seen only a few times. The V gene is TRBV9, the J gene TRBJ1-4; D might be TRBD1 (6 bases). The CDR3 is 14 residues long. Trimming took 4 bases from V and 5 from J, leaving 12 bases between them. Germline CDR1 reads SGDLS; CDR2 reads YYNGEE. The CDR3 loop reads CASSPGHINEKLFF. The CDR3 DNA reads TGTGCCAGCAGCCCGGGACATATAAATGAAAAACTGTTTTTT.